These 19 T cell receptor beta chains came from one sample sequenced in a study of T cells in Graves' hyperthyroidism and ophthalmopathy. The TCR beta CDR3 regions underwent amplification using RNA transcripts as the source. Primed by the HTBI set, a first-round RT-PCR was run on the TCR CDR3. Using its own MiXCR run on the multiplex PCR reads, TCRdb lists one record per CDR3 protein. The sample shows around 620,000 distinct CDR3 sequences, about half of them seen only once. Sequencing was carried out using peripheral blood or thyroid tissue (not recorded which). Receptors originate from an adult woman with Graves' disease, either hyperthyroidism or ophthalmopathy (not recorded which).

This clonotype has a count of ten or more. The V call is TRBV5-5, the J call TRBJ2-5; D is perhaps TRBD2 (7 bases). The CDR3 is 20 residues long. Trimming pared 4 bases from V and 5 bases from J, leaving 33 bases between. The germline V gene encodes CDR1 SGHKS and CDR2 YYEKEE (reference sequence). The CDR3 bases are TGTGCCAGCAGCCCTGGGAAGGGGGGGAACTACACAGACCGGTGGGAGACCCAGTACTTC. The encoded protein is CASSPGKGGNYTDRWETQYF. Using reference TRBV5-5 and TRBJ2-5 for the parts outside the CDR3, the full variable domain is DAGVTQSPTHLIKTRGQQVTLRCSPISGHKSVSWYQQVLGQGPQFIFQYYEKEERGRGNFPDRFSARQFPNYSSELNVNALLLGDSALYLCASSPGKGGNYTDRWETQYFGPGTRLLVL.

The chain joins TRBV12-3 or TRBV12-4 to TRBJ1-4; 12 bases map to TRBD1. The V gene end was trimmed by 6 bases and the J gene end by 7 bases; junction bases not matched to a gene: 6. The CDR3 sequence is 15 residues long. CDR3 sequence reads: CASSRGTGGSEKLFF. The CDR3 DNA sequence: TGTGCCAGCAGCCGCGGGACAGGGGGCAGTGAAAAACTGTTTTTT.

This clonotype showed up just once. The chain uses TRBV19 and TRBJ1-1; D is ambiguous. Germline V gene sequence: CDR1 LNHDA, CDR2 SQIVND (reference sequence). The ends were cut back, 6 bases at V and 1 base at J, with 9 bases in the middle. The CDR3 totals 13 residues. The CDR3 DNA reads as TGTGCCAGTAGACCGGTGGGGAACACTGAAGCTTTCTTT. Its protein is CASRPVGNTEAFF.

Many counts were recorded for this clonotype. The chain employs TRBV24-1 and TRBJ2-5; D is ambiguous. The ends were cut back, 4 bases at V and 1 base at J, with 9 bases in the middle. Germline loops: CDR1 KGHDR, CDR2 SFDVKD. The CDR3 length is 14 residues. The CDR3 DNA reads TGTGCCACCAGTGACGTGACACCCCAAGAGACCCAGTACTTC. Protein: CATSDVTPQETQYF.

Regarding this clonotype: The junction departs from germline at one end; a sequencing error may be responsible. The J gene is TRBJ2-7, the V gene TRBV25-1; D possibly uses TRBD1 or TRBD2 (5 bases each). The CDR3 runs 15 residues. Germline V CDR1 and CDR2: MGHDK, SYGVNS. This chain's CDR3 is CASSLAGTGSYEQHF. In DNA form, the CDR3 reads TGTGCCAGCAGCTTGGCAGGGACCGGCTCCTACGAGCAGCACTTC.

The gene calls are TRBV7-6 and TRBJ1-1; D is unresolved. The length of the CDR3 is 13 residues. Germline V gives CDR1 SGHVS, CDR2 FNYEAQ. V was shortened by 5 bases and J by 10 bases, with 17 bases between the two germline ends. The CDR3 nucleotides are TGTGCCAGCAGCCCCGGGCCGGCTCTTGCAGCTTTCTTT. Protein product: CASSPGPALAAFF.

The chain recombines TRBV20-1 with TRBJ1-5; D is unresolved. The CDR3 has 12 residues. Germline V lookup: CDR1 DFQATT, CDR2 SNEGSKA (reference sequence). V lost 3 bases, J lost 7 bases, and 10 bases lay in between. The CDR3 sequence: CSASGLEQPQHF. The DNA for the CDR3 is TGCAGTGCTAGTGGTCTTGAACAGCCCCAGCATTTT.

This clonotype was counted ten times or more. The chain is built from TRBV19 and TRBJ1-5, with no clear D. The V gene's germline CDR1 is LNHDA and CDR2 SQIVND (reference sequence). The CDR3 totals 16 residues. Trimming pared 2 bases from V and 0 bases from J, leaving 11 bases between. CDR3 in DNA: TGTGCCAGTAGTATAAATCTGGGGATTAGCAATCAGCCCCAGCATTTT. Encoded protein: CASSINLGISNQPQHF.

This clonotype has a count of ten or more. The V gene is TRBV4-1, the J gene TRBJ1-3, with TRBD1 as a possible D gene (5 bases). With 4 bases removed from V and 0 bases from J, the gap between germline ends came to 13 bases. The CDR3 is 16 residues long. Per the germline V gene, CDR1 is MGHRA and CDR2 is YSYEKL. The CDR3 DNA is TGCGCCAGCAGCCGAAACCAGGGCATCTCTGGAAACACCATATATTTT. Encoded protein: CASSRNQGISGNTIYF.

The chain couples TRBV7-9 to TRBJ1-5; D not certain. V lost 7 bases and J lost 8, with 15 bases in between. This CDR3 spans 13 amino acids. CDR1 is SEHNR and CDR2 is FQNEAQ in the germline V gene (reference sequence). The CDR3 loop is CASKRPTGEPQHF. Here the CDR3 DNA reads TGTGCCAGCAAGAGACCAACCGGGGAGCCCCAGCATTTT.

This chain uses TRBV7-9 with TRBJ2-2; tentatively, D is TRBD1 or TRBD2 (5 bases each). The CDR3 covers 21 residues. Germline V lookup: CDR1 SEHNR, CDR2 FQNEAQ (reference sequence). V was pared by 5 bases and J by 4 bases, with 32 bases between. The CDR3 bases are TGTGCCAGCAGCATTCCAACCTACCCCCGGGACCCGGCGAGGCCCACCGGGGAGCTGTTTTTT. This translates into CASSIPTYPRDPARPTGELFF.

This chain joins TRBV7-9 and TRBJ2-5, with 8 bases that match TRBD2. CDR3 length equals 15 residues. V dropped 3 bases and J dropped 5; count of bases not matched to a gene: 8. CDR1 is SEHNR and CDR2 is FQNEAQ in the germline V gene (reference sequence). Written as DNA, the CDR3 is TGTGCCAGCAGCTTTGGCGGGGGGCGAGGGGAGACCCAGTACTTC. It specifies CASSFGGGRGETQYF.

This chain links TRBV12-3 or TRBV12-4 with TRBJ1-2, with 11 bases aligning to TRBD1. Trimming cost V 4 bases and J 4 bases; bases outside gene matches: 5. The CDR3 covers 15 residues. The CDR3 here is CASSSDRGRGYGYTF. The CDR3 nucleotides are TGTGCCAGCAGTTCGGACAGGGGGCGAGGCTATGGCTACACCTTC.

Only a few counts were recorded for this clonotype. The rearrangement uses TRBV15 and TRBJ1-2; 9 nucleotides match TRBD1. Germline-derived CDR1 and CDR2 are LNHNV and YYDKDF (reference sequence). This CDR3 region has 16 residues. V shed 7 bases and J 0 bases; nucleotides not matched to a gene: 9. The CDR3 region has the DNA TGTGCCACCAACCCGGGACAGGGCCCAGCTAACTATGGCTACACCTTC. Amino acid sequence: CATNPGQGPANYGYTF.

This clonotype was seen repeatedly, ten times or more. The rearrangement joins TRBV10-3 to TRBJ2-2, with a possible D match to TRBD2 (5 bases). This CDR3 has 16 amino acids. V was trimmed by 0 bases and J by 4 bases, leaving 12 bases between them. Germline V gene sequence: CDR1 ENHRY, CDR2 SYGVKD. The CDR3 reads CAISESKRVGTGELFF. As DNA, the CDR3 is TGTGCCATCAGTGAGTCGAAGAGGGTAGGCACCGGGGAGCTGTTTTTT.

This chain joins TRBV7-9 and TRBJ2-7; TRBD2 agrees at 7 bases. The V gene's germline CDR1 is SEHNR and CDR2 FQNEAQ (reference sequence). The CDR3 has 12 amino acids. J gave up 12 bases and V 0 bases, and 5 bases lay outside the gene matches. For the CDR3, the DNA is TGTGCCAGCAGCTTAGCGGGAGGGCCAACGTACTTC. Its protein product is CASSLAGGPTYF.

This clonotype was seen many times. The chain recombines TRBV15 with TRBJ1-3; D remains unclear. The CDR3 has 14 amino acids. Germline V gene data show CDR1 as LNHNV and CDR2 as YYDKDF (reference sequence). Trimming removed 4 bases from V and 1 base from J, with 8 bases in between. CDR3 DNA: TGTGCCACCAGCAAGAAGATTTCTGGAAACACCATATATTTT. It is translated as CATSKKISGNTIYF.

V is TRBV5-5 and J is TRBJ1-1, with D possibly TRBD1 on 6 matching bases. Germline V CDR1 and CDR2: SGHKS, YYEKEE (reference sequence). The CDR3 has 16 residues. The ends were cut back, 5 bases at V and 7 bases at J, with 24 bases in the middle. For the CDR3, the DNA is TGTGCCAGCAGTTTATCAAGTTTTCGCAGGGACATTGAAGCTTTCTTT. Encoded protein: CASSLSSFRRDIEAFF.

J is TRBJ1-6 and V is TRBV5-4; the match to TRBD1 covers 7 bases. V shed 1 base, J shed 8 bases, and the junction held 3 bases outside the gene matches. The length of the CDR3 is 14 residues. CDR1 and CDR2 from the germline V gene are SGHNT and YYREEE (reference sequence). The CDR3 DNA follows: TGTGCCAGCAGCTTGACAGGGGAGGATTCACCCCTCCACTTT. Translated: CASSLTGEDSPLHF.